The rows below give T cell receptor beta chains drawn from one sample of a study of siplizumab effects on memory and regulatory T cells. The assay was immunoSEQ multiplex PCR, and TCRdb's table has in-frame clones only and misses some. The sample has some 20,000 clones, roughly 49% seen once. Antigens of these TCRs are unknown. The specimen was CFSE-low (dividing) CD4+ T cells sorted from an allogeneic mixed lymphocyte reaction. The origin of the receptors is a human donor in good health; the cells came from an allogeneic mixed lymphocyte reaction. Both conserved end residues are part of each CDR3. The order of the fields is J gene, V gene, D gene, clone size, CDR3 DNA, CDR3 protein. A D gene is named only where the DNA matches it firmly. Size is stated for part of the rows, as once, few or many counts, or as a class when the clone is expanded.

>TRBJ2-1|TRBV7-9|NA|few
TGTGCCAGCAGCCCCGTGGTGACTAGGATTGGTGAGCAGTTCTTC
CASSPVVTRIGEQFF
>TRBJ2-7|TRBV28|TRBD1|NA
TGTGCCAGCAGTCCTCGTGACAGGGGTATCTACGAGCAGTACTTC
CASSPRDRGIYEQYF
>TRBJ2-3|TRBV11-1|NA|NA
TGTGCCAGCAGCTTAGACGCCACCATAGATACGCAGTATTTT
CASSLDATIDTQYF
>TRBJ1-2|TRBV6-6|NA|NA
TGTGCCAGCAGTTCCCTTGGTCGAGAAGGGTACACCTTC
CASSSLGREGYTF
>TRBJ2-7|TRBV10-3|NA|NA
TGTGCCATCTCAGGCAGCGAGTACGAGCAGTACTTC
CAISGSEYEQYF
>TRBJ2-7|TRBV6-5|NA|once
TGTGCCAGCTGGAGGGGGGGTACCTACGAGCAGTACTTC
CASWRGGTYEQYF
>TRBJ1-5|TRBV6-1|TRBD1|NA
TGTGCCAGCAGTGTACGAGACAGGGTTAGCAATCAGCCCCAGCATTTT
CASSVRDRVSNQPQHF
>TRBJ1-5|TRBV9|TRBD1|few
TGTGCCAGCAGCGGACAGGGGGCGAGTCAGCCCCAGCATTTT
CASSGQGASQPQHF
>TRBJ1-6|TRBV11-1|NA|NA
TGTGCCAGCAGCTTAGTCCCCGATTCACCCCTCCACTTT
CASSLVPDSPLHF
>TRBJ1-2|TRBV6-1|NA|NA
TGTGCCAGCAGTGATGGGAGCTATGGCTACACCTTC
CASSDGSYGYTF
>TRBJ2-3|TRBV5-1|NA|NA
TGCGCCAGTTCCGTATCCCCGCACGAGACAGATACGCAGTATTTT
CASSVSPHETDTQYF
>TRBJ2-7|TRBV28|TRBD1|few
TGTGCCAGCAGTCTGACGACAGGGACCTACGAGCAGTACTTC
CASSLTTGTYEQYF
>TRBJ2-5|TRBV28|TRBD2|NA
TGTGCCAGCATTCCCATGGGGGGGGGAGGAGAGACCCAGTACTTC
CASIPMGGGGETQYF
>TRBJ2-7|TRBV6-6|NA|NA
TGTGCCAGCAGTTACAACGGCTACGAGCAGTACTTC
CASSYNGYEQYF
>TRBJ2-7|TRBV6-1|NA|NA
TGTGCCAGCGTTAACGACCCGACGGGCGAGCAGTACTTC
CASVNDPTGEQYF
>TRBJ2-7|TRBV9|NA|medium-sized
TGTGCCAGCAGCTCAGGGGCGGGAAAATGGTGGGAGCAGTACTTC
CASSSGAGKWWEQYF
>TRBJ2-3|TRBV28|TRBD2|NA
TGTGCCAGCAGTCTAGCGGGGGGGCCAACAGATACGCAGTATTTT
CASSLAGGPTDTQYF
>TRBJ1-2|TRBV28|NA|NA
TGTGCCAGCAGTTTATCACGAAACCACTACACCTTC
CASSLSRNHYTF
>TRBJ1-6|TRBV15|NA|few
TGTGCCACCAGCCCCCAGGCCCCTAAATCGGCTAATTCACCCCTCCACTTT
CATSPQAPKSANSPLHF
>TRBJ1-1|TRBV2|TRBD1|few
TGTGCCACCACACAGGGGAAGAACACTGAAGCTTTCTTT
CATTQGKNTEAFF
>TRBJ2-7|TRBV10-3|NA|NA
TGTGCCATCACCGGGCCTGGCCTAGGGGACGAGCAGTACTTC
CAITGPGLGDEQYF
>TRBJ2-7|TRBV19|NA|NA
TGTGCCAGTAGTATAGCGTCAGGGCGAGCCTACGAGCAGTACTTC
CASSIASGRAYEQYF
>TRBJ2-3|TRBV6-5|NA|few
TGTGCCAGCAGTGGGTCCTTACTGGGCACAGATACGCAGTATTTT
CASSGSLLGTDTQYF
>TRBJ2-5|TRBV4-2|TRBD2|NA
TGTGCCAGCAGCCAAGGGCTAGCGGGGGAAGAGACCCAGTACTTC
CASSQGLAGEETQYF
>TRBJ2-1|TRBV11-3|TRBD1|NA
TGTGCCAGCAGCCCACAGGGGCACGCTGAGCAGTTCTTC
CASSPQGHAEQFF
>TRBJ2-7|TRBV19|TRBD1|few
TGTGCCAGTAGCTACTATCCGGGACAGGGGGCTTACGAGCAGTACTTC
CASSYYPGQGAYEQYF
>TRBJ1-5|TRBV25-1|NA|NA
TGTGCCAGACCCCCCACACCCCCGGGGGCGATCCAGCCCCAGCATTTT
CARPPTPPGAIQPQHF
>TRBJ1-2|TRBV7-2|NA|few
TGTGCCAGCAGCCCGCAAGGGGACGGACCTTATGGCTACACCTTC
CASSPQGDGPYGYTF
>TRBJ2-2|TRBV7-3|TRBD1|NA
TGTGCCAGCAGCTTAGGACAGGGGAGTGCCGGGGAGCTGTTTTTT
CASSLGQGSAGELFF
>TRBJ2-2|TRBV5-1|NA|NA
TGCGCCAGCAGCTTGGGAGTGACGGGGTGGAACACCGGGGAGCTGTTTTTT
CASSLGVTGWNTGELFF
>TRBJ2-1|TRBV28|NA|NA
TGTGCCAGCAGTTTAGGCTCGAATGAGCAGTTCTTC
CASSLGSNEQFF
>TRBJ2-2|TRBV7-9|TRBD1|NA
TGTGCCAGCAGCTTCGCCGGGACAGGGAACGCTAGGACCGGGGAGCTGTTTTTT
CASSFAGTGNARTGELFF
>TRBJ2-3|TRBV18|NA|NA
TGTGCCAGCTTCACCAGCGGGCGGCGTGCTACAGATACGCAGTATTTT
CASFTSGRRATDTQYF
>TRBJ1-2|TRBV7-2|TRBD1|once
TGTGCCAGCACTCCCGACAGGGGGAGGGGCTACACCTTC
CASTPDRGRGYTF
>TRBJ2-7|TRBV5-1|NA|NA
TGCGCCAGCAGCCTTACAGGAACCTCCATTGACGAGCAGTACTTC
CASSLTGTSIDEQYF
>TRBJ1-5|TRBV5-1|TRBD1|NA
TGCGCCAGCAGCTTTGGGACAGATAGCAATCAGCCCCAGCATTTT
CASSFGTDSNQPQHF
>TRBJ2-1|TRBV2|NA|NA
TGTGCCAGCAGTATTCCAGGGGTCAATGAGCAGTTCTTC
CASSIPGVNEQFF
>TRBJ2-3|TRBV9|NA|NA
TGTGCCAGCGGGGTAGCGGGCACAGATACGCAGTATTTT
CASGVAGTDTQYF
>TRBJ2-1|TRBV7-9|NA|few
TGTGCCAGCAGCCTAGACTCAGGGGTCTCGTTCTTC
CASSLDSGVSFF
>TRBJ2-5|TRBV10-3|NA|NA
TGTGCCATCAGTGATACATACCCAGAGACCCAGTACTTC
CAISDTYPETQYF
>TRBJ2-5|TRBV5-1|NA|NA
TGCGCCAGCGCCCCCGGGACCGGGAAAGAGACCCAGTACTTC
CASAPGTGKETQYF
>TRBJ1-1|TRBV19|TRBD1|few
TGTGCCAGTAGTTACAGGGGACTTGAAGCTTTCTTT
CASSYRGLEAFF
>TRBJ2-5|TRBV7-2|NA|NA
TGTGCCAGCAGCTTAGTGGCTAGGCAAGAGACCCAGTACTTC
CASSLVARQETQYF